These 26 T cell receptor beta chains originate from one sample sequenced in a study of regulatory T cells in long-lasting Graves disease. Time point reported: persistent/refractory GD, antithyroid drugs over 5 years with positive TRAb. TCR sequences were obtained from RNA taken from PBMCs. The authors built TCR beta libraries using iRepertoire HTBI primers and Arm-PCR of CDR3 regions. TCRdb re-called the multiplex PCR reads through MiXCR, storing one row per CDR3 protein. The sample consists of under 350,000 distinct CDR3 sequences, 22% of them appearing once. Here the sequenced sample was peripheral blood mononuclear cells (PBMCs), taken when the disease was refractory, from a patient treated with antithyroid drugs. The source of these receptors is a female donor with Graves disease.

CDR3 residues: CASSTISGVSSYEQYF. CDR3 sequence (DNA): TGTGCCAGCAGTACTATTAGCGGGGTCAGCTCCTACGAGCAGTACTTC. The genes are TRBV6-2 or TRBV6-3 and TRBJ2-7; TRBD2 aligns across 8 bases. V shed 5 bases, J shed 0 bases, and the junction held 9 bases outside the gene matches. Looked up from germline, CDR1 is MNHEY and CDR2 is SVGEGT. This CDR3 comprises 16 residues.

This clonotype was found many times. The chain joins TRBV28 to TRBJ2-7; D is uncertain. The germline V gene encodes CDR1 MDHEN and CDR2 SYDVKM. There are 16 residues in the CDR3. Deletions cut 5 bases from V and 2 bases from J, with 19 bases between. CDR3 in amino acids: CASSPAVGFGPYEQYF. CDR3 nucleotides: TGTGCCAGCAGTCCTGCGGTGGGATTCGGCCCCTACGAGCAGTACTTC. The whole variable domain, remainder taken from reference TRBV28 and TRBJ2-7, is DVKVTQSSRYLVKRTGEKVFLECVQDMDHENMFWYRQDPGLGLRLIYFSYDVKMKEKGDIPEGYSVSREKKERFSLILESASTNQTSMYLCASSPAVGFGPYEQYFGPGTRLTVT.

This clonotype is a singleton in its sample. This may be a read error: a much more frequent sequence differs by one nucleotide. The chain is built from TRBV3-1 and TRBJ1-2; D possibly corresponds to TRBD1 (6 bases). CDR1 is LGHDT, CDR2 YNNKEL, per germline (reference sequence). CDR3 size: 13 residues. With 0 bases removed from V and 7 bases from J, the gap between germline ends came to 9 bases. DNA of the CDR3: TGTGCCAGCAGCCAAGACTACAGGGTTGGCTACACCTTC. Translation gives CASSQDYRVGYTF.

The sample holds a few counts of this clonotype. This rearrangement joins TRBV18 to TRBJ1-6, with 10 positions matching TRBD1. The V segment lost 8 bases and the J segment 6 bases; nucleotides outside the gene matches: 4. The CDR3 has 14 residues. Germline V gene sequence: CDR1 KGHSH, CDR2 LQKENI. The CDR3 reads CASAGTGVNSPLHF. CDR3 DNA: TGTGCCAGCGCCGGGACAGGGGTTAATTCACCCCTCCACTTT.

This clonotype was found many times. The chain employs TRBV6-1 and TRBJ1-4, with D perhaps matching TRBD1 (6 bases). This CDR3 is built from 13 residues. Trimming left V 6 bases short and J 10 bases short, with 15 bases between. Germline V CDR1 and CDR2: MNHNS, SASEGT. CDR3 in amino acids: CASRADRSRKLFF. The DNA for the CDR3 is TGTGCCAGCAGGGCAGACAGGTCTCGAAAACTGTTTTTT.

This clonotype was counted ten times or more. CDR3 DNA: TGTGCCAGCTTAGGACTAGCGGGATTTTCAGATACGCAGTATTTT. Translated, it gives CASLGLAGFSDTQYF. The chain carries TRBV2 and TRBJ2-3; TRBD2 agrees at 12 bases. J was trimmed by 4 bases and V by 8 bases; bases with no gene match: 7. The CDR3 consists of 15 residues. Germline V gene sequence: CDR1 SNHLY, CDR2 FYNNEI.

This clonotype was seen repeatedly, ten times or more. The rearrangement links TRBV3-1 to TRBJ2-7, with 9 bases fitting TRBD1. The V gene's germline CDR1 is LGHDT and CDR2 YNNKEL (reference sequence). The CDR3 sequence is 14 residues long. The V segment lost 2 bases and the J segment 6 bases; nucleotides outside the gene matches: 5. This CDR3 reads CASSQPGQGPEQYF. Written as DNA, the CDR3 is TGTGCCAGCAGCCAACCCGGACAGGGGCCCGAGCAGTACTTC.

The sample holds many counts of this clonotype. CDR3 in amino acids: CASSTPRTSRTDEQFF. The CDR3 nucleotides read TGTGCCAGTAGTACCCCCCGGACTAGCCGTACGGATGAGCAGTTCTTC. The chain links TRBV19 to TRBJ2-1; TRBD2 aligns across 8 bases. The CDR3 is 16 amino acids. The V gene's germline CDR1 is LNHDA and CDR2 SQIVND (reference sequence). After removal of 4 bases from V and 8 bases from J, the junction contained 13 bases not matched to a gene.

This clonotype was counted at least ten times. CDR3 sequence: CASSVGPRDEQYF. The DNA of the CDR3 is TGTGCCAGCAGTGTGGGACCGCGTGACGAGCAGTACTTC. The chain has TRBV6-1 and TRBJ2-7; D possibly uses TRBD1 or TRBD2 (5 bases each). The V end was cut by 4 bases, the J end by 5 bases, with 12 bases between. The germline gives CDR1 MNHNS, CDR2 SASEGT. The CDR3 is 13 amino acids.

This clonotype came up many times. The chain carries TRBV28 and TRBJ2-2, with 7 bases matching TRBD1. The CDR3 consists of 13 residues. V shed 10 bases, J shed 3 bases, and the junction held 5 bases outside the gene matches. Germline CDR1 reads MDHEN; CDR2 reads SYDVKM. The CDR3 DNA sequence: TGTGCCATTACGACAGGGTACACCGGGGAGCTGTTTTTT. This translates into CAITTGYTGELFF.

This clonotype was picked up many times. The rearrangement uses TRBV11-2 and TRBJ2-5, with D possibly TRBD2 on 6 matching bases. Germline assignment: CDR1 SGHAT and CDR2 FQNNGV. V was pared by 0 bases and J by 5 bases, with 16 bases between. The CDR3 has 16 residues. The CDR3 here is CASSLDGGLVVETQYF. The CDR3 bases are TGTGCCAGCAGCTTAGACGGGGGATTAGTAGTCGAGACCCAGTACTTC.

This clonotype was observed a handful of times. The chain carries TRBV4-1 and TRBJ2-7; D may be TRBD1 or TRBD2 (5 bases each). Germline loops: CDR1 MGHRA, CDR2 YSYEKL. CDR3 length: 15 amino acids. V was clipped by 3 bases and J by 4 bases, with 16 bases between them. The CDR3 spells CASSHLDSPGYEQYF. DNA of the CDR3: TGCGCCAGCAGCCACCTCGACAGTCCGGGGTACGAGCAGTACTTC.

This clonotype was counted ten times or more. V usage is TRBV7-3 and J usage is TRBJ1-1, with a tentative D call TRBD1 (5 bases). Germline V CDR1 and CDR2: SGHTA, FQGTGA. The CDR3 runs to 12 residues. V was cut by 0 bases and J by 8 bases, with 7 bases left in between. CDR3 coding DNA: TGTGCCAGCAGCTTAACGGAGGGGGAAGCTTTCTTT. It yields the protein CASSLTEGEAFF.

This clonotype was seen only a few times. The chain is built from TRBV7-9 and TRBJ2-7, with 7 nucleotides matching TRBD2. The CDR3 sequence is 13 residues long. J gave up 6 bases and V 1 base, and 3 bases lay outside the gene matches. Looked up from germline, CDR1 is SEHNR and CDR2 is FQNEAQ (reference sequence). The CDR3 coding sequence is TGTGCCAGCAGCTTAGGGGGAGGGGCCGAGCAGTACTTC. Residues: CASSLGGGAEQYF.

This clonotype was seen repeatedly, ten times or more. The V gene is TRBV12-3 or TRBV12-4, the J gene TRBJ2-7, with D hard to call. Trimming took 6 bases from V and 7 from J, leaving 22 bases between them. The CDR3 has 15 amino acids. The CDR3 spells CASSPPTGFEIEQYF. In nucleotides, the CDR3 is TGTGCCAGCAGCCCTCCGACTGGGTTTGAGATTGAGCAGTACTTC.

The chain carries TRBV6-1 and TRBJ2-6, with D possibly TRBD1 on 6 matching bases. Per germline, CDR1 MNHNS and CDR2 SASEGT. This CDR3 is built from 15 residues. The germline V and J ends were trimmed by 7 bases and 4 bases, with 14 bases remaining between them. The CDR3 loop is CASILRTDGANVLTF. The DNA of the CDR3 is TGTGCCAGCATATTACGGACAGACGGGGCCAACGTCCTGACTTTC.

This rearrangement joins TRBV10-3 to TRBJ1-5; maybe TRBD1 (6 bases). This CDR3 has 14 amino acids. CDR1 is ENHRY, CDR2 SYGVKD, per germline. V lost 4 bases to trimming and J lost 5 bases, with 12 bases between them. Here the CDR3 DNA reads TGTGCCATCAGTGCACAGGGTAAAGATCAGCCCCAGCATTTT. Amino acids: CAISAQGKDQPQHF.

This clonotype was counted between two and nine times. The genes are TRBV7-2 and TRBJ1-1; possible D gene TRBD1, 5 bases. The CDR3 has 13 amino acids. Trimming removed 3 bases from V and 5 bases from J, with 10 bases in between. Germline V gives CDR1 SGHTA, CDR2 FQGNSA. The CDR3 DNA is TGTGCCAGCAGCTTGTGGGGCGAAACTGAAGCTTTCTTT. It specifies CASSLWGETEAFF. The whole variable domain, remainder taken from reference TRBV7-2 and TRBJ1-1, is GAGVSQSPSNKVTEKGKDVELRCDPISGHTALYWYRQSLGQGLEFLIYFQGNSAPDKSGLPSDRFSAERTGGSVSTLTIQRTQQEDSAVYLCASSLWGETEAFFGQGTRLTVV.

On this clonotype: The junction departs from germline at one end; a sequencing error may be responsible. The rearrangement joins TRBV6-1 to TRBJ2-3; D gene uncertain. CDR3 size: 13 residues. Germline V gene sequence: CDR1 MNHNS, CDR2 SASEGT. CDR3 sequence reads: CASSEPSTDTQYF. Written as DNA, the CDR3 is TGCGCCAGCAGTGAGCCCAGCACAGATACGCAGTATTTT.

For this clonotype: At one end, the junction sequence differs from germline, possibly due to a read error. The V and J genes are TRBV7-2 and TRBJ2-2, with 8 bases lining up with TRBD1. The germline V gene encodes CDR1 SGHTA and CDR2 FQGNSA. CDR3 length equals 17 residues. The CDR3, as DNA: TGCGCCAGCAGCCAAGTTCGAACAGGGGGTATCACCGGGGAGCTGTTTTTT. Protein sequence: CASSQVRTGGITGELFF.

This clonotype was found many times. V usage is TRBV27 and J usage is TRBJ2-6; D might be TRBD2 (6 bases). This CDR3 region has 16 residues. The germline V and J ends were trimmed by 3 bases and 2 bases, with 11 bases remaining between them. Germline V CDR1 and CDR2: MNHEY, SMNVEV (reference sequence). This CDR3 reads CASSLEGSTGANVLTF. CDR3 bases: TGTGCCAGCAGTTTGGAGGGCTCGACTGGGGCCAACGTCCTGACTTTC.

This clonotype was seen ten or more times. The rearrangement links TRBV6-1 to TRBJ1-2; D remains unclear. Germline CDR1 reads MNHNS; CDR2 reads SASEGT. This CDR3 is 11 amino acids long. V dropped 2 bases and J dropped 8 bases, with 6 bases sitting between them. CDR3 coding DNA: TGTGCCAGCAGTGAAATGGAGGGCTACACCTTC. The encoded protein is CASSEMEGYTF.

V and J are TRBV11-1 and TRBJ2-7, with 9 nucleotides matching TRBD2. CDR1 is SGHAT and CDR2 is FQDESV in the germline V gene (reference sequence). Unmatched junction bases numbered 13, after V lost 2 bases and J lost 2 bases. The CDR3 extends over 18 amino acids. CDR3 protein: CASSLLEPTSGAPYEQYF. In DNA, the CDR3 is TGTGCCAGCAGCTTACTAGAACCGACTAGCGGAGCCCCCTACGAGCAGTACTTC.

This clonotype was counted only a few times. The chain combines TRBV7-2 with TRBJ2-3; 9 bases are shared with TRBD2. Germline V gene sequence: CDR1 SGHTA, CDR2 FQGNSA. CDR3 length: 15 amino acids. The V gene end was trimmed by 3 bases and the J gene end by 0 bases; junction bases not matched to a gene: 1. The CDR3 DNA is TGTGCCAGCAGCTTGGCGGGGGGGAGCACAGATACGCAGTATTTT. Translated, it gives CASSLAGGSTDTQYF. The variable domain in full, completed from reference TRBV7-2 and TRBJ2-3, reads GAGVSQSPSNKVTEKGKDVELRCDPISGHTALYWYRQSLGQGLEFLIYFQGNSAPDKSGLPSDRFSAERTGGSVSTLTIQRTQQEDSAVYLCASSLAGGSTDTQYFGPGTRLTVL.

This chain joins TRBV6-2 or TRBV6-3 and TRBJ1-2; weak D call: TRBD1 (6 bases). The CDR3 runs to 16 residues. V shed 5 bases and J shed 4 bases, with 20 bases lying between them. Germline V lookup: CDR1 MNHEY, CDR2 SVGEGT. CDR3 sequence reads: CASSEWSRGEGYGYTF. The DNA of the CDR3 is TGTGCCAGCAGTGAATGGAGTAGGGGGGAAGGCTATGGCTACACCTTC.

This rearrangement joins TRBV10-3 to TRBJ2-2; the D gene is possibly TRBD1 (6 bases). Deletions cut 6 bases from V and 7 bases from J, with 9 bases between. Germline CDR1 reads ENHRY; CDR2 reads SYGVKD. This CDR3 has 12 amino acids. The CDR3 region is CAIREDSGELFF. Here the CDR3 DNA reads TGTGCCATCAGGGAGGACAGCGGGGAGCTGTTTTTT.